The 7 T cell receptor beta chains below all came from one sample that was sequenced in a study of blood T cell repertoires in COVID-19. Sequenced by immunoSEQ multiplex PCR; TCRdb stores in-frame clones only, minus some. The table records 55,000 to 80,000 clones, 89% of them present only once. Sequencing was done on a sample of peripheral blood. These receptors were taken from a man older than 75 with acute or convalescent COVID-19.

The chain has TRBV30 and TRBJ1-4; no clear D. Deletions cut 2 bases from V and 1 base from J, with 8 bases between. This CDR3 has 14 amino acids. CDR1 and CDR2 from the germline V gene are GTSNPN and SVGIG (reference sequence). The CDR3 loop reads CAWSNGLTNEKLFF. In DNA form, the CDR3 reads TGTGCCTGGAGTAACGGGTTAACTAATGAAAAACTGTTTTTT.

The J gene is TRBJ2-3, the V gene TRBV6-2 or TRBV6-3; D gene uncertain. V lost 2 bases to trimming and J lost 5 bases, with 5 bases between them. The germline CDR1 and CDR2 sequences are MNHEY and SVGEGT. The CDR3 has 12 residues. The CDR3 region has the DNA TGTGCCAGCAGTTACCGGGTAGATACGCAGTATTTT. Encoded protein: CASSYRVDTQYF.

This clone was seen only once. This sequence joins TRBV29-1 and TRBJ2-1; TRBD2 matches at 10 bases. Germline CDR1 SQVTM, CDR2 ANQGSEA. With V trimmed by 4 bases and J by 6 bases, 6 bases remained unmatched. This CDR3 region has 14 residues. CDR3 sequence: CSVGTLAGVNEQFF. In nucleotides, the CDR3 is TGCAGCGTTGGAACCCTAGCGGGAGTCAATGAGCAGTTCTTC.

The chain combines TRBV5-1 with TRBJ1-3; 8 bases align to TRBD1. The trim removed 4 bases at V and 2 bases at J, leaving 8 bases unmatched. The germline V gene has CDR1 SGHRS and CDR2 YFSETQ. The CDR3 totals 16 residues. CDR3 sequence reads: CASSPLTGGTGNTIYF. The CDR3 nucleotides are TGCGCCAGCAGCCCCCTCACAGGGGGAACTGGAAACACCATATATTTT. Together with reference TRBV5-1 and TRBJ1-3, the CDR3 gives the full variable domain: KAGVTQTPRYLIKTRGQQVTLSCSPISGHRSVSWYQQTPGQGLQFLFEYFSETQRNKGNFPGRFSGRQFSNSRSEMNVSTLELGDSALYLCASSPLTGGTGNTIYFGEGSWLTVV.

The chain recombines TRBV7-9 with TRBJ1-4; D is unresolved. Trimming removed 5 bases from V and 4 bases from J, with 14 bases in between. CDR3 length: 15 amino acids. CDR1 is SEHNR and CDR2 is FQNEAQ in the germline V gene (reference sequence). CDR3 nucleotide sequence: TGTGCCAGCAGCCCAGACCGGGTCCTTAATGAAAAACTGTTTTTT. Amino acids: CASSPDRVLNEKLFF.

The chain's CDR3 is CASSSKAQTGNTIYF. As DNA, the CDR3 is TGTGCCAGCAGCAGTAAAGCCCAAACCGGAAACACCATATATTTT. V usage is TRBV21-1 and J usage is TRBJ1-3. TRBV21-1 is assigned pseudogene status. The CDR3 has 15 residues.

V and J are TRBV5-5 and TRBJ2-7; possibly TRBD1 for D (6 bases). Trimming took 2 bases from V and 6 from J, leaving 9 bases between them. The CDR3 is 12 residues long. Per germline, CDR1 SGHKS and CDR2 YYEKEE (reference sequence). DNA for the CDR3: TGTGCCAGCAGCTTAGGGGGTTCCGAGCAGTACTTC. This codes for CASSLGGSEQYF.